This T cell receptor (beta chain) is drawn from a study of post-analysis software for immune sequencing data. Study as a whole: In terms of disease course, relapsing-remitting, secondary progressive and progressive-relapsing multiple sclerosis were included.

Study outcomes and limitations: When compared against controls, multiple sclerosis patients showed significantly lower normalized Chao1 diversity. TRBV5-6, TRBV5-1 and TRBV20-1 belonged to a set of roughly 5 TRBV segments that were more frequent in patients than controls.

The CDR3 loop spans 18 amino acids. cDNA libraries for TCR beta contained unique molecular identifiers. cDNA molecules numbering some 500,000 came from approximately 1 to 10 million T cells. TCRdb analysed the PCR reads with MiXCR anew, one entry per CDR3 protein. The profile shows about 770,000 distinct CDR3 sequences, around 42% of them singletons. With regard to this clonotype: Its antigen is unidentified.

This sequence originates from a girl aged 5-17 years with multiple sclerosis. The V and J genes are TRBV21-1 and TRBJ1-2. TRBV21-1 constitutes a pseudogene. Input material: blood. The CDR3 DNA sequence: TGTGCCAGCAGCAAAGACCTGGGACTCCATTTGTTGAACTATGGCTACACCTTC. Its translation is CASSKDLGLHLLNYGYTF.